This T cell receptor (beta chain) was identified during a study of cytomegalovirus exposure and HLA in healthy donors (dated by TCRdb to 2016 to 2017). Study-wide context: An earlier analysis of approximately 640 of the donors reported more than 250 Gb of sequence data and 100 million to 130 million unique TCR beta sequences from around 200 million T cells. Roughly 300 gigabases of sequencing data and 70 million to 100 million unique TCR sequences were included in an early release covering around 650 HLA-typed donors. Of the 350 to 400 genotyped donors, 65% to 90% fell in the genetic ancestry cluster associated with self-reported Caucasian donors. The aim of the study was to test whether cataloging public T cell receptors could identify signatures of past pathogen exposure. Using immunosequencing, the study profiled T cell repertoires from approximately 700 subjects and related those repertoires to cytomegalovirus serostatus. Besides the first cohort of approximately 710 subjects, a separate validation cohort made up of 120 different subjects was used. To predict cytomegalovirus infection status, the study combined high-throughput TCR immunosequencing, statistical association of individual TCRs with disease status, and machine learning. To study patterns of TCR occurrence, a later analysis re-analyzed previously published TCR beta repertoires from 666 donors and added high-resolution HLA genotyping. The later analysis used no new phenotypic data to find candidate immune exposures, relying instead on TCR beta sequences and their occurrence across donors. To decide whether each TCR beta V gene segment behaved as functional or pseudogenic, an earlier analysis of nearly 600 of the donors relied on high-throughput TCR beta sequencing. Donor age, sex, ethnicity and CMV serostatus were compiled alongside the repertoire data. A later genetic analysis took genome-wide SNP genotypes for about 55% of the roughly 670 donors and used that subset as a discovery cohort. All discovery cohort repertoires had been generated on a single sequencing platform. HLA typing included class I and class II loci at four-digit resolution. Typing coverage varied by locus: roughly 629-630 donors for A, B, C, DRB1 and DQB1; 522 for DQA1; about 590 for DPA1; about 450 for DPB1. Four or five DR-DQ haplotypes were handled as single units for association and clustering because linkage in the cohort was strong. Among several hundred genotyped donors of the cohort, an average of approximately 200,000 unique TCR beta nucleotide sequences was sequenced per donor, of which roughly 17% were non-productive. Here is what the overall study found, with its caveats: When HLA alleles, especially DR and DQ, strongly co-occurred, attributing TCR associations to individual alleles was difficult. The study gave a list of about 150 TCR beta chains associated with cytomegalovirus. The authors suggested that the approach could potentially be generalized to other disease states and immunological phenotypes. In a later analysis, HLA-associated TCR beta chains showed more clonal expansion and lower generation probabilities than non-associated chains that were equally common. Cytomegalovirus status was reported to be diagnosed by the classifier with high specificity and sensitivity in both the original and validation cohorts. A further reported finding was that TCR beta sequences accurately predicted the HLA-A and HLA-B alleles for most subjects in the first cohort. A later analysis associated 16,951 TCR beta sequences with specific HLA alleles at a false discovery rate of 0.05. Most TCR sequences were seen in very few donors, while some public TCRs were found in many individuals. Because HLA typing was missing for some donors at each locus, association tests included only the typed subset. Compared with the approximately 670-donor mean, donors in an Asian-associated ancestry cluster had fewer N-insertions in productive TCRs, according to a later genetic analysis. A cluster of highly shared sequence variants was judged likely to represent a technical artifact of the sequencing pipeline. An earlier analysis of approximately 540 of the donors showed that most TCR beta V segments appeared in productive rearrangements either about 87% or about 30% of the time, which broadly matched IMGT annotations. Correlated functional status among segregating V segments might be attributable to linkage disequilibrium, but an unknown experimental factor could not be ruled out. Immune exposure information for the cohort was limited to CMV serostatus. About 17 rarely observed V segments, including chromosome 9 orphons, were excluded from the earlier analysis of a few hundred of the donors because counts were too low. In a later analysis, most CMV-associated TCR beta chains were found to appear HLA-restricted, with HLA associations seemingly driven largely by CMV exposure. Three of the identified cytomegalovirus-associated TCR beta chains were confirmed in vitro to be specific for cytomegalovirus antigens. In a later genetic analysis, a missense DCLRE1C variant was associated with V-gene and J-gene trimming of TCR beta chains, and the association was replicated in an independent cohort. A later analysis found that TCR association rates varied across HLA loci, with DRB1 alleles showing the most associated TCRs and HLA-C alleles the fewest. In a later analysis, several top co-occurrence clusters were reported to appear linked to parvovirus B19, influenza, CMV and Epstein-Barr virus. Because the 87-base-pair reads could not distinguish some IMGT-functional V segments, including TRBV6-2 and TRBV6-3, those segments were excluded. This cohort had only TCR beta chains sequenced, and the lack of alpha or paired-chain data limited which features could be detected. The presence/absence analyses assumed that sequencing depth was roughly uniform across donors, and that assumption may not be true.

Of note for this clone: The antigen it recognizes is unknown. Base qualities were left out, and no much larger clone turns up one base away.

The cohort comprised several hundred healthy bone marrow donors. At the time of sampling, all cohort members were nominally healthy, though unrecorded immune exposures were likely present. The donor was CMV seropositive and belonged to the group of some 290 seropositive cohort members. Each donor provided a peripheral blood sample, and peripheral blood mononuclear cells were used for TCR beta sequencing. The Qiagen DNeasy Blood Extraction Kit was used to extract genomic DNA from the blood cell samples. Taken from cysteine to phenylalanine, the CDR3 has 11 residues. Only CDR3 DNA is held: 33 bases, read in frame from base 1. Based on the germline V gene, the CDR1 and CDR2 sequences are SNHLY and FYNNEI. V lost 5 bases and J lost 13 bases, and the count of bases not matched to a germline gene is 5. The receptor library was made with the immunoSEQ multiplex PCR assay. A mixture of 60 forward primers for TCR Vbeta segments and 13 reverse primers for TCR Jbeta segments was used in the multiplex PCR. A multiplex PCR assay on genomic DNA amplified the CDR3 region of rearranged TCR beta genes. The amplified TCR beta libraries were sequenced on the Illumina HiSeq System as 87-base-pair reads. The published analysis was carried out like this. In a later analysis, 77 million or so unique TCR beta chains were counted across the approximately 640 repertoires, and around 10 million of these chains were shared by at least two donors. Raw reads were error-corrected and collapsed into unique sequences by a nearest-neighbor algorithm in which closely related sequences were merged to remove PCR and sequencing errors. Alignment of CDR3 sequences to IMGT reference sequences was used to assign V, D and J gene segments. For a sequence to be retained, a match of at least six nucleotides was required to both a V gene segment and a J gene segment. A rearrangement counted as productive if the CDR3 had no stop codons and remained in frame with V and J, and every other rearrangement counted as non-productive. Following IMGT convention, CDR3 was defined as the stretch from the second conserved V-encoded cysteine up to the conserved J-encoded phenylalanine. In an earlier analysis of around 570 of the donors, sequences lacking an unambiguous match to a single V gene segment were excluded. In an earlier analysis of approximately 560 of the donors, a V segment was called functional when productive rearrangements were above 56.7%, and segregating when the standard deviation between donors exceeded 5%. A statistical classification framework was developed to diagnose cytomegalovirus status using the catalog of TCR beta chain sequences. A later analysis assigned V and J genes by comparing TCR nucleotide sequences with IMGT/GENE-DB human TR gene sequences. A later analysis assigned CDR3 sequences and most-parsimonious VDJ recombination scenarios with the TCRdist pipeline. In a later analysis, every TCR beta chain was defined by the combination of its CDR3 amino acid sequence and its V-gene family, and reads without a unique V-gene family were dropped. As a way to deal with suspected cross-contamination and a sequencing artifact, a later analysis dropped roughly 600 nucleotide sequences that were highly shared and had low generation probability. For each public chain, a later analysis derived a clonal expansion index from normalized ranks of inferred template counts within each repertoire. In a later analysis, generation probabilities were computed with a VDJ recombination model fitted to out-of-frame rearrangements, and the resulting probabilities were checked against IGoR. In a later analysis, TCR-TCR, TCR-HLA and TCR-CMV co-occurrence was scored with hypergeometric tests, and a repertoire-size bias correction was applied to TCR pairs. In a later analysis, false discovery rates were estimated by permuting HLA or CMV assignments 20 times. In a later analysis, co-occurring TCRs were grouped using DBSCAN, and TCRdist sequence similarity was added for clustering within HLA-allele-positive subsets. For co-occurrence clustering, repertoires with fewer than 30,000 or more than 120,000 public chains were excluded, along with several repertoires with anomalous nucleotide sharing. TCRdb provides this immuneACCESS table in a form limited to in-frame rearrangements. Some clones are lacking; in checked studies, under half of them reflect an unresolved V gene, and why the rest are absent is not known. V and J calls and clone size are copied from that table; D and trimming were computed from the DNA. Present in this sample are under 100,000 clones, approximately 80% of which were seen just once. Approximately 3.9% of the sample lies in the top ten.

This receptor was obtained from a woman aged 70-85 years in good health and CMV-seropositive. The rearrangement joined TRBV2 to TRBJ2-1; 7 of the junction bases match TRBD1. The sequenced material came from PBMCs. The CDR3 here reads CASSLRGSQFF. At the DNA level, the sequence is TGTGCCAGCAGTCTCAGGGGGTCCCAGTTCTTC.